This T cell receptor beta chain was identified in a study of T-cell memory formation after mild COVID-19. Broader study findings: Within pre-infection memory, some responding clones were found, suggesting cross-reactive memory joined. Second-wave clones with a day 37 peak had unconfirmed SARS-CoV-2 specificity. Contracting CD4+ clones were located mainly in CM and EM, and CD8+ clones in EMRA. Day 15 to 85 contracting clones showed balanced CD4/CD8; day 15 to 37 expanders favored CD4+.

This clonotype was counted only a few times. Antigen: not known. TCRdb re-called the 5' RACE reads with MiXCR, one entry per CDR3 protein. The data hold 350,000 to 500,000 distinct CDR3 sequences, with about 25% observed a single time. Germline lookup yields CDR1 SGHTA and CDR2 FQGNSA. The CDR3 consists of 13 residues. V was cut by 3 bases and J by 3 bases, with 9 bases left in between. The source material was PBMCs or a T cell subset sorted from them (not recorded which). The genes are TRBV7-2 and TRBJ2-7; the D is unclear. This clonotype was obtained from an adult woman who had mild COVID-19 (a few samples of this study predate the infection). Cell type and time point are not known. For the CDR3, the DNA is TGTGCCAGCAGCTTTACTCTCAACTACGAGCAGTACTTC. Translation gives CASSFTLNYEQYF.